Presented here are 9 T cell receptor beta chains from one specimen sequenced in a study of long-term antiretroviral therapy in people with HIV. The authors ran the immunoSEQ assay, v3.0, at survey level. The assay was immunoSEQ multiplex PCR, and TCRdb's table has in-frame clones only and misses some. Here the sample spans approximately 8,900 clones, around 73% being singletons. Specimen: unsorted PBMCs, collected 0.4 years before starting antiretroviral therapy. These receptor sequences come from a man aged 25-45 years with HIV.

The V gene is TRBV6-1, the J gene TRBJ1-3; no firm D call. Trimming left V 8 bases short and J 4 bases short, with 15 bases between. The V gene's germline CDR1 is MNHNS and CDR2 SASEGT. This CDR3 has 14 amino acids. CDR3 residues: CASRVSTSGNTIYF. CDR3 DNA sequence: TGTGCCAGCCGAGTCTCGACCTCAGGAAACACCATATATTTT.

CDR3 residues: CASTTGRGENGYTF. CDR3 nucleotide sequence: TGTGCCAGCACCACCGGTAGGGGGGAAAATGGCTACACCTTC. The gene calls are TRBV6-6 and TRBJ1-2, with D maybe TRBD1 (6 bases). CDR3 length equals 14 residues. Trimming left V 7 bases short and J 6 bases short, with 18 bases between. Germline V lookup: CDR1 MNHNY, CDR2 SVGAGI (reference sequence).

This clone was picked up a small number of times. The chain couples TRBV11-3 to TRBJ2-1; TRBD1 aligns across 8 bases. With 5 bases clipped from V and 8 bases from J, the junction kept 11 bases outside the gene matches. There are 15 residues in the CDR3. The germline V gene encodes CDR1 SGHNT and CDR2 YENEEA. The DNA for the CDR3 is TGTGCCAGCAGCCCTAACCCTTCAGGGGGCGATGAGCAGTTCTTC. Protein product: CASSPNPSGGDEQFF. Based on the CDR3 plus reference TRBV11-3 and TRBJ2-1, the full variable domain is EAGVVQSPRYKIIEKKQPVAFWCNPISGHNTLYWYLQNLGQGPELLIRYENEEAVDDSQLPKDRFSAERLKGVDSTLKIQPAELGDSAVYLCASSPNPSGGDEQFFGPGTRLTVL.

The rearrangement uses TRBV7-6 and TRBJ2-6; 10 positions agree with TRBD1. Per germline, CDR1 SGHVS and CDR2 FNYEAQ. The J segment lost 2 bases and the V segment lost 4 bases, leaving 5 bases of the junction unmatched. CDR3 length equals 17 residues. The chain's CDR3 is CASSSGTGAPGANVLTF. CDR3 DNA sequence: TGTGCCAGCAGCTCAGGGACAGGGGCGCCTGGGGCCAACGTCCTGACTTTC.

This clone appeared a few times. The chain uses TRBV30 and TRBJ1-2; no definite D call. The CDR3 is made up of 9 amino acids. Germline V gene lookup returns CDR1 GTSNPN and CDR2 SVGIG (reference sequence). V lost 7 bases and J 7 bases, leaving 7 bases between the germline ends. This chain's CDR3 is CASGPGYTF. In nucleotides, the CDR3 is TGTGCCTCTGGACCTGGCTACACCTTC.

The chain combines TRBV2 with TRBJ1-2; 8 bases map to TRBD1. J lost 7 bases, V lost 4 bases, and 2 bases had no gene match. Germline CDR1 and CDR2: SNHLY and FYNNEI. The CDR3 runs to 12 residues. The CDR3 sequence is CASSGTGSGYTF. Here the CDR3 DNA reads TGTGCCAGCAGTGGGACAGGGTCTGGCTACACCTTC.

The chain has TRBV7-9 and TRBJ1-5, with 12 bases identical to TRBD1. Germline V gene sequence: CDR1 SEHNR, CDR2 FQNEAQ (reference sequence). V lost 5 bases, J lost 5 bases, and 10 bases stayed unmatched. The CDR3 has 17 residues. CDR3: CASSPPGQGAGDQPQHF. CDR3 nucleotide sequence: TGTGCCAGCAGCCCCCCGGGACAGGGGGCAGGTGATCAGCCCCAGCATTTT. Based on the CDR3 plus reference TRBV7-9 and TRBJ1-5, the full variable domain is DTGVSQNPRHKITKRGQNVTFRCDPISEHNRLYWYRQTLGQGPEFLTYFQNEAQLEKSRLLSDRFSAERPKGSFSTLEIQRTEQGDSAMYLCASSPPGQGAGDQPQHFGDGTRLSIL.

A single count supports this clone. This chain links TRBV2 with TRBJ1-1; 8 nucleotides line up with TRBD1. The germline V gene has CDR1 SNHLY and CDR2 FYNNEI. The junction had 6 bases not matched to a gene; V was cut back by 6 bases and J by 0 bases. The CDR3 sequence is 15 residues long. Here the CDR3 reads CASRNRDRLNTEAFF. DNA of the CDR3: TGTGCCAGCAGGAACCGGGACAGGCTGAACACTGAAGCTTTCTTT.

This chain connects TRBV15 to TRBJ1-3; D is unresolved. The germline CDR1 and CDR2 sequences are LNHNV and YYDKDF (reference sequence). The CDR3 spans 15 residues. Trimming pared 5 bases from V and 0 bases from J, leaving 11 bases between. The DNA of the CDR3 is TGTGCCACCAGCTCCGACCGAGTCTCTGGAAACACCATATATTTT. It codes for CATSSDRVSGNTIYF. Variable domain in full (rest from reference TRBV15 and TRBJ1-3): DAMVIQNPRYQVTQFGKPVTLSCSQTLNHNVMYWYQQKSSQAPKLLFHYYDKDFNNEADTPDNFQSRRPNTSFCFLDIRSPGLGDTAMYLCATSSDRVSGNTIYFGEGSWLTVV.